This TCR beta chain was captured by sequencing in a study of T cell responses to AZD1222 COVID-19 vaccine. Remarks on this clone: The antigen is undetermined.

Trimming removed 2 bases from V and 1 base from J, with 8 bases in between. Germline CDR1 MNHNY, CDR2 SVGAGI (reference sequence). The CDR3 spans 14 residues. Here immunoSEQ multiplex PCR was the method, and the copy in TCRdb shows in-frame clones only, minus some. The sample shows around 160,000 clones, about 89% of them seen only once. Broader study findings: Most donors were white British, females outnumbered males, and clonal diversity was possibly underestimated. Rises in breadth and depth of Spike-specific TCRs came after two AZD1222 doses.

The TCR was taken from an adult in good health. The sample was peripheral blood, taken on day 0 of MenACWY control vaccination. The chain combines TRBV6-6 with TRBJ1-1, with D unresolved. In DNA, the CDR3 is TGTGCCAGCAGTTACGGGCAATCGAACACTGAAGCTTTCTTT. It encodes CASSYGQSNTEAFF.